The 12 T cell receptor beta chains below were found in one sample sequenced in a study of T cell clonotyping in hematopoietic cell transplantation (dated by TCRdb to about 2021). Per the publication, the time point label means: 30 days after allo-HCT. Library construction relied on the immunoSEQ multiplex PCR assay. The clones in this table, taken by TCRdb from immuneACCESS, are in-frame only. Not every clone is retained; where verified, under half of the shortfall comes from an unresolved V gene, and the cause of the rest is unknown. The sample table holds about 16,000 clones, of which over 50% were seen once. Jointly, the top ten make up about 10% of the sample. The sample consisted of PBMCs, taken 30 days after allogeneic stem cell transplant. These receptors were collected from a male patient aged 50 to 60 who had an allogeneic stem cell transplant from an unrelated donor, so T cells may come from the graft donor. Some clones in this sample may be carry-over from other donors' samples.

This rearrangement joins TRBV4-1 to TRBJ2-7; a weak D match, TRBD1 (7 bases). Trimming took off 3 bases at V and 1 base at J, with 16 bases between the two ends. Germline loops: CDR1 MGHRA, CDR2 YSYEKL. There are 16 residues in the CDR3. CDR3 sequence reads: CASSQTGRNFSYEQYF. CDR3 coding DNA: TGCGCCAGCAGCCAGACAGGGAGGAATTTTTCCTACGAGCAGTACTTC.

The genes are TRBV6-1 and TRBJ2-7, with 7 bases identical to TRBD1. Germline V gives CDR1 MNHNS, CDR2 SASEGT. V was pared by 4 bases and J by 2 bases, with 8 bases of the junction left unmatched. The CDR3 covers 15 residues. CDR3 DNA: TGTGCCAGCAGTGGGGCACAGGGGTCCCCCTACGAGCAGTACTTC. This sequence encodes CASSGAQGSPYEQYF.

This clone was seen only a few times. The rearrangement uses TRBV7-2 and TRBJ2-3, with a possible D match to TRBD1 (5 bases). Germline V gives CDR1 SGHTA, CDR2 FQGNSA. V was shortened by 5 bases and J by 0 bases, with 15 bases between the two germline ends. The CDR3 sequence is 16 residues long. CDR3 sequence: CASSPRGFRSTDTQYF. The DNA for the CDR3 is TGTGCCAGCAGCCCAAGGGGATTTCGTAGCACAGATACGCAGTATTTT.

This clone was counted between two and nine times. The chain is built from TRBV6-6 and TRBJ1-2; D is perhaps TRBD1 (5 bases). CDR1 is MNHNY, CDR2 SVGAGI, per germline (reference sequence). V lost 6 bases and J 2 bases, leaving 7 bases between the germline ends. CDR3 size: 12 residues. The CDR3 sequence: CASSRGNYGYTF. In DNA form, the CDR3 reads TGTGCCAGCAGCCGGGGGAACTATGGCTACACCTTC.

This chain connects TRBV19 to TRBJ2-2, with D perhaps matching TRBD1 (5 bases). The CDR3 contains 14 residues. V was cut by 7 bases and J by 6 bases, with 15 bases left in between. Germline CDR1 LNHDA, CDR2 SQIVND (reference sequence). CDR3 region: CASKRAPGPGELFF. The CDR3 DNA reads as TGTGCCAGTAAACGAGCCCCAGGGCCCGGGGAGCTGTTTTTT.

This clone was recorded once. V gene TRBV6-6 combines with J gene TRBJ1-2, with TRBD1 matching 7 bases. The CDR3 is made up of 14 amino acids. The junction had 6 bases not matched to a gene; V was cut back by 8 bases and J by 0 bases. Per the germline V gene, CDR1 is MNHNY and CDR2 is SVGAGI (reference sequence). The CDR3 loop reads CASRDRVTNYGYTF. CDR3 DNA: TGTGCCAGCCGAGACAGGGTAACTAACTATGGCTACACCTTC.

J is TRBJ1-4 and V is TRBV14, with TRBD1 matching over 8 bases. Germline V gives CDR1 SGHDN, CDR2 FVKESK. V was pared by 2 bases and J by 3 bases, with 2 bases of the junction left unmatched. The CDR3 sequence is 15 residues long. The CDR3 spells CASSQTGGPNEKLFF. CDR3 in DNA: TGTGCCAGCAGCCAAACAGGGGGACCTAATGAAAAACTGTTTTTT. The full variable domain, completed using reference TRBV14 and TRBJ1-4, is EAGVTQFPSHSVIEKGQTVTLRCDPISGHDNLYWYRRVMGKEIKFLLHFVKESKQDESGMPNNRFLAERTGGTYSTLKVQPAELEDSGVYFCASSQTGGPNEKLFFGSGTQLSVL.

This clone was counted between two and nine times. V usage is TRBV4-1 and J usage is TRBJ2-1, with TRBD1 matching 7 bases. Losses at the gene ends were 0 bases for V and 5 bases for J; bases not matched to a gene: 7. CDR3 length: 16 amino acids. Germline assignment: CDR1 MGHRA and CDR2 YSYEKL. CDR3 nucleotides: TGCGCCAGCAGCCAAGATCGGACAGGTAGGAACAATGAGCAGTTCTTC. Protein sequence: CASSQDRTGRNNEQFF.

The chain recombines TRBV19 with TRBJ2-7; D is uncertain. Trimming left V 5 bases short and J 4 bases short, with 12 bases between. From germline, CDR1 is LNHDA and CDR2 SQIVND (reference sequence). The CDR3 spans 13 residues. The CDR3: CASSPGLNYEQYF. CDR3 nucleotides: TGTGCCAGTAGTCCCGGGCTAAATTACGAGCAGTACTTC.

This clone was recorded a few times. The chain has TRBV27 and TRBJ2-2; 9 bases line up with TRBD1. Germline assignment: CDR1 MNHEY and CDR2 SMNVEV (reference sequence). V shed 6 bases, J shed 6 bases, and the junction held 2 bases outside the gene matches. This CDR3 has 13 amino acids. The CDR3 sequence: CASRRTGAGELFF. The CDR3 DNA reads TGTGCCAGCAGAAGGACAGGGGCCGGGGAGCTGTTTTTT.

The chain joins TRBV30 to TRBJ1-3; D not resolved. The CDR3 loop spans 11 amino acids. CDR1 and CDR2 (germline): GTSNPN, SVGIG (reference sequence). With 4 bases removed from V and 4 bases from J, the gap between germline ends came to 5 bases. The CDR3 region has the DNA TGTGCCTGGAAACAAGGAAACACCATATATTTT. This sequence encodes CAWKQGNTIYF.

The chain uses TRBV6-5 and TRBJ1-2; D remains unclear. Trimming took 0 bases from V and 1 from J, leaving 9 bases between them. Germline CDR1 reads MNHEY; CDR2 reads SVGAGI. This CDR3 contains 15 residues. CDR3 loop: CASSYSLSVNYGYTF. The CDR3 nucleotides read TGTGCCAGCAGTTACTCGTTGTCAGTTAACTATGGCTACACCTTC.